These 32 T cell receptor beta chains were all obtained from the same sample, sequenced in a study of blood T cell repertoires in COVID-19. Only in-frame clones appear in the TCRdb table, and some are missing; sequencing was by immunoSEQ multiplex PCR. The sample comprises about 480,000 clones, 85% to 90% of which are singletons, and approximately 1.8% rests with the top ten. Sample: PBMCs or T cells enriched from blood (not recorded which). The receptors come from a woman between 40 and 55 years old who had recovered from COVID-19.

V gene TRBV6-6 combines with J gene TRBJ1-5; D call uncertain. CDR3 length: 13 residues. Trimming left V 2 bases short and J 6 bases short, with 8 bases between. CDR1 and CDR2 from the germline V gene are MNHNY and SVGAGI (reference sequence). CDR3 region: CASSYDTVQPQHF. CDR3 coding DNA: TGTGCCAGCAGTTACGACACAGTTCAGCCCCAGCATTTT.

This chain joins TRBV3-1 (or the pseudogene TRBV3-2) and TRBJ1-1; perhaps TRBD1 as D (6 bases). The CDR3 totals 13 residues. Germline V gene lookup returns CDR1 LGHDT and CDR2 YNNKEL (reference sequence). The ends were cut back, 1 base at V and 8 bases at J, with 11 bases in the middle. The CDR3 loop is CASSQVATGEAFF. In nucleotides, the CDR3 is TGTGCCAGCAGCCAAGTGGCCACAGGGGAAGCTTTCTTT.

The chain recombines TRBV3-1 (or the pseudogene TRBV3-2) with TRBJ2-1, with D perhaps TRBD2 (6 bases). The CDR3 contains 19 residues. Trimming took 4 bases from V and 0 from J, leaving 22 bases between them. The germline V gene has CDR1 LGHDT and CDR2 YNNKEL (reference sequence). In DNA form, the CDR3 reads TGTGCCAGCAGCCCTCGGGACTCTCTTTCCCGGAGCTCCTACAATGAGCAGTTCTTC. This translates into CASSPRDSLSRSSYNEQFF.

This sequence joins TRBV4-1 and TRBJ2-4; TRBD2 is a possible D gene (5 bases). V gave up 4 bases and J gave up 8 bases, with 18 bases separating them. The germline V gene encodes CDR1 MGHRA and CDR2 YSYEKL. This CDR3 region has 15 residues. CDR3 in amino acids: CASSPFGIRGDIQYF. In DNA form, the CDR3 reads TGCGCCAGCAGCCCTTTCGGGATCCGGGGAGACATTCAGTACTTC.

The chain uses TRBV18 and TRBJ1-4, with TRBD1 identical over 7 bases. The J segment lost 8 bases and the V segment lost 4 bases, leaving 10 bases of the junction unmatched. The CDR3 runs to 15 residues. Germline CDR1 reads KGHSH; CDR2 reads LQKENI. The CDR3, as DNA: TGTGCCAGCTCACTTGGGACAGCGGGGGAGGAAAAACTGTTTTTT. Amino acids: CASSLGTAGEEKLFF.

The V gene is TRBV19, the J gene TRBJ1-5, with 7 bases fitting TRBD1. The V gene end was trimmed by 5 bases and the J gene end by 3 bases; junction bases not matched to a gene: 7. This CDR3 has 15 amino acids. Per germline, CDR1 LNHDA and CDR2 SQIVND (reference sequence). DNA for the CDR3: TGTGCCAGTAGTCCACGGGACAGCTTCAATCAGCCCCAGCATTTT. This translates into CASSPRDSFNQPQHF.

As concerns this clone: Within the sample, other DNA sequences also encode this same CDR3. This chain joins TRBV6-5 and TRBJ2-3; D remains ambiguous. The germline V gene encodes CDR1 MNHEY and CDR2 SVGAGI. Deletions cut 4 bases from V and 5 bases from J, with 7 bases between. This CDR3 is 12 amino acids long. The CDR3 DNA follows: TGTGCCAGCAGTTCCGGCGGAGATACGCAGTATTTT. Its translation: CASSSGGDTQYF.

The V gene is TRBV11-3, the J gene TRBJ1-1; tentative D call: TRBD1 (6 bases). V was trimmed by 1 base and J by 0 bases, leaving 12 bases between them. The CDR3 totals 16 residues. Germline lookup yields CDR1 SGHNT and CDR2 YENEEA. Here the CDR3 DNA reads TGTGCCAGCAGCTTAGTTCCCCGGACAGTGAACACTGAAGCTTTCTTT. Protein: CASSLVPRTVNTEAFF.

This clone was picked up one time. The rearrangement joins TRBV6-6 to TRBJ1-4; TRBD1 is a possible D gene (6 bases). Germline CDR1 MNHNY, CDR2 SVGAGI (reference sequence). Trimming cost V 5 bases and J 7 bases, with 17 bases left between them. The CDR3 has 15 residues. CDR3 DNA sequence: TGTGCCAGCAGTCCTGTACAGGGATTCATTGAAAAACTGTTTTTT. It translates to CASSPVQGFIEKLFF.

The chain has TRBV9 and TRBJ2-1, with D tentatively TRBD2 (5 bases). The length of the CDR3 is 14 residues. CDR1 is SGDLS, CDR2 YYNGEE, per germline. Deletions cut 0 bases from V and 9 bases from J, with 13 bases between. The CDR3, as DNA: TGTGCCAGCAGCGTAGGGGGAGTGGTGACTGAGCAGTTCTTC. Translated: CASSVGGVVTEQFF.

The chain employs TRBV27 and TRBJ2-1, with 9 bases lining up with TRBD2. The V gene's germline CDR1 is MNHEY and CDR2 SMNVEV (reference sequence). The CDR3 contains 19 residues. V was pared by 3 bases and J by 2 bases, with 14 bases of the junction left unmatched. The CDR3 DNA reads TGTGCCAGCAGTTTCCCCGGTGTTAGCGGGAGTAGCACCTACAATGAGCAGTTCTTC. Its protein is CASSFPGVSGSSTYNEQFF.

The gene calls are TRBV3-1 (or the pseudogene TRBV3-2) and TRBJ2-1; the D gene is possibly TRBD2 (5 bases). The V gene's germline CDR1 is LGHDT and CDR2 YNNKEL (reference sequence). CDR3 size: 17 residues. The germline V and J ends were trimmed by 0 bases and 0 bases, with 12 bases remaining between them. The CDR3 nucleotides read TGTGCCAGCAGCCAAGATGTTACGGGGAGCTCCTACAATGAGCAGTTCTTC. Protein product: CASSQDVTGSSYNEQFF.

This clone is a singleton in its sample. This chain joins TRBV6-5 and TRBJ2-7; D is unclear. CDR3 length: 14 residues. V was pared by 0 bases and J by 3 bases, with 9 bases between. CDR1 MNHEY and CDR2 SVGAGI come from the germline V gene. In nucleotides, the CDR3 is TGTGCCAGCAGTTACTCGAACGGAGTCTACGAGCAGTACTTC. Translating it yields CASSYSNGVYEQYF.

The J gene is TRBJ1-3, the V gene TRBV5-1; D is unclear. This CDR3 has 16 residues. Between the trimmed V and J ends, which lost 0 bases and 2 bases, there was a span of 12 bases. Germline V CDR1 and CDR2: SGHRS, YFSETQ. CDR3 sequence (DNA): TGCGCCAGCAGCTTGGGGCCATGGTCCACTGGAAACACCATATATTTT. The encoded protein is CASSLGPWSTGNTIYF.

This chain connects TRBV5-6 to TRBJ2-2; 7 bases are a match to TRBD2. The J segment lost 3 bases and the V segment lost 6 bases, leaving 11 bases of the junction unmatched. Looked up from germline, CDR1 is SGHDT and CDR2 is YYEEEE. CDR3 size: 16 residues. CDR3 in amino acids: CASTRGLVLDTGELFF. CDR3 sequence (DNA): TGTGCCAGCACCCGAGGACTAGTTTTAGACACCGGGGAGCTGTTTTTT.

The chain is built from TRBV14 and TRBJ1-1, with TRBD1 matching 7 bases. Germline CDR1 reads SGHDN; CDR2 reads FVKESK. The CDR3 loop spans 14 amino acids. Trimming at V came to 4 bases and at J to 8 bases, leaving 10 bases not matched to a gene. CDR3 protein: CASSPRDRITEAFF. The CDR3 bases are TGTGCCAGCAGCCCCCGGGACAGAATTACCGAAGCTTTCTTT.

The chain combines TRBV24-1 with TRBJ1-1; a possible D gene is TRBD1 (5 bases). Per the germline V gene, CDR1 is KGHDR and CDR2 is SFDVKD. The V end lost 9 bases, the J end lost 1 base, and 17 bases lay between the germline ends. This CDR3 comprises 15 residues. CDR3 sequence reads: CATRGGTGANTEAFF. The CDR3 bases are TGTGCCACCCGTGGGGGTACAGGAGCGAACACTGAAGCTTTCTTT.

V gene TRBV6-2 or TRBV6-3 combines with J gene TRBJ2-7; D gene ambiguous. CDR1 is MNHEY and CDR2 is SVGEGT in the germline V gene. Trimming pared 2 bases from V and 3 bases from J, leaving 11 bases between. This CDR3 is 14 amino acids long. The CDR3, as DNA: TGTGCCAGCAGTTACCTCGCAGGTCTCTACGAGCAGTACTTC. This encodes CASSYLAGLYEQYF.

The chain links TRBV7-2 to TRBJ1-6, with 9 bases lining up with TRBD1. From germline, CDR1 is SGHTA and CDR2 FQGNSA. The CDR3 runs to 16 residues. Germline trimming cut 3 bases from V and 7 bases from J; bases unmatched to any gene: 7. CDR3 sequence: CASSFGTGYLNSPLHF. CDR3 in DNA: TGTGCCAGCAGCTTCGGGACAGGGTACTTGAATTCACCCCTCCACTTT.

V is TRBV5-6 and J is TRBJ2-7; D is unclear. Germline V gene sequence: CDR1 SGHDT, CDR2 YYEEEE. The CDR3 has 14 amino acids. The V gene lost 0 bases and the J gene lost 4 bases, with 11 bases spanning the gap. CDR3 in amino acids: CASSLVASGYEQYF. The DNA for the CDR3 is TGTGCCAGCAGCTTGGTGGCTAGTGGATACGAGCAGTACTTC.

This clone was recorded only once. The chain combines TRBV6-1 with TRBJ2-1; 9 bases align to TRBD1. Looked up from germline, CDR1 is MNHNS and CDR2 is SASEGT. The CDR3 spans 18 residues. V gave up 3 bases and J gave up 5 bases; unmatched junction bases: 14. CDR3 DNA: TGTGCCAGCAGTGAGATGGGACAGGGAACAGCGCGGAACAATGAGCAGTTCTTC. This gives the protein CASSEMGQGTARNNEQFF.

The V call is TRBV30, the J call TRBJ1-1; no clear D gene. This CDR3 is built from 12 residues. CDR1 is GTSNPN and CDR2 is SVGIG in the germline V gene (reference sequence). V shed 2 bases and J shed 0 bases, with 4 bases lying between them. The CDR3 loop reads CAWSQLNTEAFF. The CDR3 nucleotides read TGTGCCTGGAGTCAGTTGAACACTGAAGCTTTCTTT.

V gene TRBV29-1 combines with J gene TRBJ1-5; TRBD1 aligns across 7 bases. Per germline, CDR1 SQVTM and CDR2 ANQGSEA. V gave up 7 bases and J gave up 0 bases; unmatched junction bases: 9. CDR3 length: 15 residues. The CDR3 coding sequence is TGCAGCGCTAGACAGGGACGAGATAGCAATCAGCCCCAGCATTTT. This encodes CSARQGRDSNQPQHF.

The chain links TRBV5-4 to TRBJ2-5; the match to TRBD2 covers 9 bases. Trimming took 4 bases from V and 1 from J; bases not matched to a gene: 8. The CDR3 spans 16 residues. Germline CDR1 and CDR2: SGHNT and YYREEE (reference sequence). CDR3 bases: TGTGCCAGCAGCCGGGGGCTAGCGGGATTCCAAGAGACCCAGTACTTC. Amino acid sequence: CASSRGLAGFQETQYF.

The chain combines TRBV12-5 with TRBJ1-2, with D possibly being TRBD1 (5 bases). Trimming took 0 bases from V and 4 from J, leaving 15 bases between them. This CDR3 is built from 16 residues. Germline values: CDR1 LGHNT, CDR2 FRNRAP. The CDR3 nucleotides are TGTGCTAGTGGTTTGGTACAAGGGGTAGTTGGCTATGGCTACACCTTC. This sequence encodes CASGLVQGVVGYGYTF.

The chain carries TRBV20-1 and TRBJ2-7; 7 bases match TRBD1. Germline trimming cut 3 bases from V and 10 bases from J; bases unmatched to any gene: 24. From germline, CDR1 is DFQATT and CDR2 SNEGSKA (reference sequence). The CDR3 is 17 residues long. The CDR3 bases are TGCAGTGCTAGTAAATGGGAGAAAGTGGACAGGAGCTACGGCCAGTACTTC. Its translation is CSASKWEKVDRSYGQYF.

V usage is TRBV5-4 and J usage is TRBJ1-1, with TRBD1 matching over 7 bases. V gave up 3 bases and J gave up 10 bases; unmatched junction bases: 9. The CDR3 extends over 13 amino acids. Per the germline V gene, CDR1 is SGHNT and CDR2 is YYREEE (reference sequence). CDR3 in amino acids: CASSWDSSDGAFF. In nucleotides, the CDR3 is TGTGCCAGCAGCTGGGACAGTTCTGACGGAGCTTTCTTT.

The CDR3 DNA reads as TGTGCATCAGGGGTAGCATATAACAACATTCAGTACTTC. Translation gives CASGVAYNNIQYF. The chain joins TRBV6-5 to TRBJ2-4, with TRBD1 as a possible D gene (6 bases). Germline CDR1 MNHEY, CDR2 SVGAGI. The CDR3 contains 13 residues.

V and J are TRBV9 and TRBJ2-5; D remains unclear. Per germline, CDR1 SGDLS and CDR2 YYNGEE. Trimming left V 3 bases short and J 5 bases short, with 14 bases between. This CDR3 spans 14 amino acids. This CDR3 is CASSGYTTGETQYF. The CDR3 DNA follows: TGTGCCAGCAGCGGATATACTACCGGGGAGACCCAGTACTTC.

V is TRBV6-2 or TRBV6-3 and J is TRBJ2-5, with a possible D match to TRBD1 (5 bases). CDR1 is MNHEY and CDR2 is SVGEGT in the germline V gene. The CDR3 is 17 amino acids. Trimming removed 0 bases from V and 0 bases from J, with 14 bases in between. The DNA for the CDR3 is TGTGCCAGCAGTTACTCAATACAGGCGCGGAACCAAGAGACCCAGTACTTC. This translates into CASSYSIQARNQETQYF.

CDR3 nucleotides: TGTGCCAGCAGCCAGACGGCCTACCGACAGGGAGGCACTGAAGCTTTCTTT. This sequence encodes CASSQTAYRQGGTEAFF. V is TRBV7-9 and J is TRBJ1-1; 7 bases map to TRBD1. Per germline, CDR1 SEHNR and CDR2 FQNEAQ (reference sequence). The CDR3 is 17 residues long. V was pared by 5 bases and J by 4 bases, with 16 bases of the junction left unmatched.

This chain connects TRBV29-1 to TRBJ2-1, with 7 bases lining up with TRBD2. V trimming: 4 bases; J trimming: 6 bases; junction bases outside the gene matches: 6. Germline assignment: CDR1 SQVTM and CDR2 ANQGSEA. The CDR3 has 13 residues. CDR3 amino acids: CSVAAGASNEQFF. In nucleotides, the CDR3 is TGCAGCGTTGCCGCGGGAGCCTCCAATGAGCAGTTCTTC.